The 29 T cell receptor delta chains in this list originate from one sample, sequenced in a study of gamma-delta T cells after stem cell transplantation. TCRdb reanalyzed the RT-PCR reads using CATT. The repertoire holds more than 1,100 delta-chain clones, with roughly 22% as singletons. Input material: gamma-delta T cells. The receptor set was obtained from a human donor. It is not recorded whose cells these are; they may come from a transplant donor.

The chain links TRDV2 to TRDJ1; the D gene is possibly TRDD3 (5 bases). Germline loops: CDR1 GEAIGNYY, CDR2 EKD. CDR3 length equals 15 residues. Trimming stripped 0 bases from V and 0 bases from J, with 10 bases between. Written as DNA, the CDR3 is TGTGCCTGTGACACCTGGGGCCCTTACACCGATAAACTCATCTTT. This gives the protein CACDTWGPYTDKLIF.

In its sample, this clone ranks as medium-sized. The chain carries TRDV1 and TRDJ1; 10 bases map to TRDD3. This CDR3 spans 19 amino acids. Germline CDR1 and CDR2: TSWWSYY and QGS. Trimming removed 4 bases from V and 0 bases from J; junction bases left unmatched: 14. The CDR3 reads CALGALRWGILRNTDKLIF. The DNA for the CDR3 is TGTGCTCTTGGGGCCCTAAGGTGGGGGATACTTCGGAACACCGATAAACTCATCTTT.

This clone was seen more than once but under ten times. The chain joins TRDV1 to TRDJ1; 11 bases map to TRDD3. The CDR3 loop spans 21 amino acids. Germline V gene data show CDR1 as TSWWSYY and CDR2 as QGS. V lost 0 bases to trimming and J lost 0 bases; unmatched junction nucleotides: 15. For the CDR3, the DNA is TGTGCTCTTGGGGAACTTCGCCCTCGGGCTGGGGGATACCCGTACACCGATAAACTCATCTTT. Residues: CALGELRPRAGGYPYTDKLIF.

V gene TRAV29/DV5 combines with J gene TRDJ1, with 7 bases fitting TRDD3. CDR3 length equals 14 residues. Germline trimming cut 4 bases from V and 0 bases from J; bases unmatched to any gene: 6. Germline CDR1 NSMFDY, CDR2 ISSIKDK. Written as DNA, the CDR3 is TGTGCAGCAGGCTGGGGGTTGAACACCGATAAACTCATCTTT. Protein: CAAGWGLNTDKLIF. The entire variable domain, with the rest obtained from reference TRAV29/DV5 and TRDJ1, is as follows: DQQVKQNSPSLSVQEGRISILNCDYTNSMFDYFLWYKKYPAEGPTFLISISSIKDKNEDGRFTVFLNKSAKHLSLHIVPSQPGDSAVYFCAAGWGLNTDKLIFGKGTRVTVEP.

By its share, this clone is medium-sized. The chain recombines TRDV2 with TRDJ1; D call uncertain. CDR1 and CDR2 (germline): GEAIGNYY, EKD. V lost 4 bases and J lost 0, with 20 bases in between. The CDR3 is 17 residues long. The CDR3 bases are TGTGCCTGTGATCTAGTACCTCCCGGAGATTACACCGATAAACTCATCTTT. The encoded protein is CACDLVPPGDYTDKLIF.

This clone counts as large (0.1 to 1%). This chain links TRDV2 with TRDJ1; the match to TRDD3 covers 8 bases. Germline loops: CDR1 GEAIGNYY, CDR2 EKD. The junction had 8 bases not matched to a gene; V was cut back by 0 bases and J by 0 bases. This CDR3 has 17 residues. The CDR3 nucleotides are TGTGCCTGTGACACCCTCCCCGTGGGGGATTACACCGATAAACTCATCTTT. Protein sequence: CACDTLPVGDYTDKLIF.

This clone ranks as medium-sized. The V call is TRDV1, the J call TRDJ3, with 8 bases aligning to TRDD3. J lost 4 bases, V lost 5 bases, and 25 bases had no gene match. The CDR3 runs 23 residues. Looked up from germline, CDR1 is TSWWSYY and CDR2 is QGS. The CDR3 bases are TGTGCTCTTGGGAGCCGAGGAACCCGCCGGACCTGGGGGAACCTATGGGACACCCGACAGATGTTTTTC. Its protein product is CALGSRGTRRTWGNLWDTRQMFF.

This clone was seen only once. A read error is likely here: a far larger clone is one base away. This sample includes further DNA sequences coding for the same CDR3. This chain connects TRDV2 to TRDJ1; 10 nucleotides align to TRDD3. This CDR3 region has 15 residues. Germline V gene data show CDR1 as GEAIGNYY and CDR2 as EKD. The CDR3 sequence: CACYKLGDRADKLIF. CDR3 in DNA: TGTGCCTGTTATAAACTGGGGGATCGGGCCGATAAACTTATCTTT.

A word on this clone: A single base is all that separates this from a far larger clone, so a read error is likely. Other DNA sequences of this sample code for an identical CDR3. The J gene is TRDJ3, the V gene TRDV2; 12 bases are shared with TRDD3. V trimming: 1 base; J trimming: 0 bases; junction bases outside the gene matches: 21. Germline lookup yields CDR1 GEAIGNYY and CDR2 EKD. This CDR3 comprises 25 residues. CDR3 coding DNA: TGTGCCTGTGACACAAGGGAAAGGTACTACTGGGGGATACCTCCACGCTCCTGGGACACCCGACAGATGTTTTTC. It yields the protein CACDTRERYYWGIPPRSWDTRQMFF.

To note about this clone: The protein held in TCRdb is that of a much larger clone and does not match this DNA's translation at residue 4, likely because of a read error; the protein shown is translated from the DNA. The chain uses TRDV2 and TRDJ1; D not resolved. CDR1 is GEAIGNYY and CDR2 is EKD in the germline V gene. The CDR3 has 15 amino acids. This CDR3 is CACGTVPHAADKLIF. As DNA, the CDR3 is TGTGCCTGTGGCACCGTTCCACATGCGGCCGATAAACTCATCTTT.

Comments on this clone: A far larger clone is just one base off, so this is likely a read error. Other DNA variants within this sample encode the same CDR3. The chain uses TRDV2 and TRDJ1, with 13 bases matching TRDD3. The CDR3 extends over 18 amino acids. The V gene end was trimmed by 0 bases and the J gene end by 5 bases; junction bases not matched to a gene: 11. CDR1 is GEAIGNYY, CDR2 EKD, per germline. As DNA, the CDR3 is TGTGCCTGTGACACCGTTAGTACTGGGGGATACGGGGCTGATAAACTCATCTTT. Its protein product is CACDTVSTGGYGADKLIF.

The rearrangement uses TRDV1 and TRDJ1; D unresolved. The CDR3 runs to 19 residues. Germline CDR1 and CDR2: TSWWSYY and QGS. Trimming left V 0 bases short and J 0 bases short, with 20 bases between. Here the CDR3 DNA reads TGTGCTCTTGGGGAACTAGAATTAAACCACCAGACAAACACCGATAAACTCATCTTT. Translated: CALGELELNHQTNTDKLIF.

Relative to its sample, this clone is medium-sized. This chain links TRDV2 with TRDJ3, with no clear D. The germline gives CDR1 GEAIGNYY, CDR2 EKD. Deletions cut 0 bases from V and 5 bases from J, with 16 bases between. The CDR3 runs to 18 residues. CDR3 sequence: CACDTIGSTPRDTRQMFF. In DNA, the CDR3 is TGTGCCTGTGACACCATAGGGTCGACTCCCCGGGACACCCGACAGATGTTTTTC.

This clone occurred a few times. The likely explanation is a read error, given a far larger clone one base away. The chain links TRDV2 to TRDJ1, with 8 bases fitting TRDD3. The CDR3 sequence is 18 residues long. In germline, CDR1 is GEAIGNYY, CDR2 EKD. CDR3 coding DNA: TGTGCCTGTGACACCGTCCTCGGTGGGGGATCCTCCCCTGGTAAACCCATCTTT. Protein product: CACDTVLGGGSSPGKPIF.

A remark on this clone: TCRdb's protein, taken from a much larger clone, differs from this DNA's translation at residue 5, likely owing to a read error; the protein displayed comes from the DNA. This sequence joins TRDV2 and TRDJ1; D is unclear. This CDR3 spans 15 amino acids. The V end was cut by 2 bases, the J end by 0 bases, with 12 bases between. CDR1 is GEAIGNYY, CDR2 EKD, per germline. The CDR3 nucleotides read TGTGCCTGTGACATCCTGCAAAGGGACACCGATAAACTCATCTTT. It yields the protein CACDILQRDTDKLIF.

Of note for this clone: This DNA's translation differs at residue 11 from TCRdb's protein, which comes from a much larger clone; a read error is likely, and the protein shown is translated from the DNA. This CDR3 is CAFSGDNHTDRLIF. The CDR3 coding sequence is TGTGCCTTTAGTGGGGATAACCACACCGATAGACTCATCTTT. The V and J genes are TRDV3 and TRDJ1; TRDD3 aligns across 7 bases. Germline lookup yields CDR1 TVYSNPD and CDR2 GDNSRS (reference sequence). The CDR3 spans 14 residues. Full variable domain (remainder filled in from reference TRDV3 and TRDJ1): CDKVTQSSPDQTVASGSEVVLLCTYDTVYSNPDLFWYRIRPDYSFQFVFYGDNSRSEGADFTQGRFSVKHILTQKAFHLVISPVRTEDSATYYCAFSGDNHTDRLIFGKGTRVTVEP.

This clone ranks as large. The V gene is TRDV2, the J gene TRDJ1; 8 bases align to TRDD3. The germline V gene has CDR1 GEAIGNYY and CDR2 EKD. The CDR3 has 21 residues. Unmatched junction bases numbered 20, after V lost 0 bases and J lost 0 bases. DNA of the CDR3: TGTGCCTGTGACACCTCCTTCCCTACTGGGGGCAGAGTGGCGTACACCGATAAACTCATCTTT. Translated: CACDTSFPTGGRVAYTDKLIF.

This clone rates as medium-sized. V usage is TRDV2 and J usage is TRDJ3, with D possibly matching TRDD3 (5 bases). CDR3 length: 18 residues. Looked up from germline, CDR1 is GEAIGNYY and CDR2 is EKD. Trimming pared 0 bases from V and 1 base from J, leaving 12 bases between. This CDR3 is CACDTVGGQSWDTRQMFF. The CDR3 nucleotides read TGTGCCTGTGACACCGTAGGGGGCCAATCCTGGGACACCCGACAGATGTTTTTC.

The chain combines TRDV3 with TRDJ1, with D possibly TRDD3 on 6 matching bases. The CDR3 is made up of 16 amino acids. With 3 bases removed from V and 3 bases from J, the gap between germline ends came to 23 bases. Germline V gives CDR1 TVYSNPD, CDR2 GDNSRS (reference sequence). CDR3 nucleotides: TGTGCCTTCAATTTTCCTTTTCTCATGGGGGCCGATAAACTCATCTTT. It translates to CAFNFPFLMGADKLIF.

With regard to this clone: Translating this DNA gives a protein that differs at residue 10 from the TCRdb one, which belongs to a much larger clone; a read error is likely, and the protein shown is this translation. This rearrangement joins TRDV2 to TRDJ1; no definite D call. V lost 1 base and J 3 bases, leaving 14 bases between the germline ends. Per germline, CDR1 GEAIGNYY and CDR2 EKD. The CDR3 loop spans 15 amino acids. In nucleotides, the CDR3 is TGTGCCTGTGACACTGTCATGGCTAACGCCGATAAACTCATCTTT. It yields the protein CACDTVMANADKLIF.

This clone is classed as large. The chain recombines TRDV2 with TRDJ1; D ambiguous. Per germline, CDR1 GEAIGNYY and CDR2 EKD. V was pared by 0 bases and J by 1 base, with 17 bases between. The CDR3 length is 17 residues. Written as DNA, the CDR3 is TGTGCCTGTGACACCGTCGCCCGACTCACCATCACCGATAAACTCATCTTT. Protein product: CACDTVARLTITDKLIF.

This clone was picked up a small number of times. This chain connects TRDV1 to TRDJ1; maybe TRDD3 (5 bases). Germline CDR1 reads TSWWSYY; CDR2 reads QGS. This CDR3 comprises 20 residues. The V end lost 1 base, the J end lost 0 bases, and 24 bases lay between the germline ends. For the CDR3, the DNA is TGTGCTCTTGGGGAACCTGGGCTGGGAGCCCCTATCCGGGACACCGATAAACTCATCTTT. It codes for CALGEPGLGAPIRDTDKLIF.

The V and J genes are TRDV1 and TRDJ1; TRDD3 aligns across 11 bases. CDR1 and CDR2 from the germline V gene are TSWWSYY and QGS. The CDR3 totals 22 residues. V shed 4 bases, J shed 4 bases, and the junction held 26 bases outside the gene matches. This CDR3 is CALGAQIPHISAGGYSGDKLIF. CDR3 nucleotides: TGTGCTCTTGGGGCCCAGATTCCTCATATTTCCGCTGGGGGATACTCGGGCGATAAACTCATCTTT.

The CDR3 is CALGEGQALRGGYIDKLIF. In DNA form, the CDR3 reads TGTGCTCTTGGGGAGGGTCAGGCTCTACGCGGGGGATACATCGATAAACTCATCTTT. The V gene is TRDV1, the J gene TRDJ1, with 9 bases that match TRDD3. The CDR3 covers 19 residues. From germline, CDR1 is TSWWSYY and CDR2 QGS. Trimming removed 3 bases from V and 4 bases from J; junction bases left unmatched: 18.

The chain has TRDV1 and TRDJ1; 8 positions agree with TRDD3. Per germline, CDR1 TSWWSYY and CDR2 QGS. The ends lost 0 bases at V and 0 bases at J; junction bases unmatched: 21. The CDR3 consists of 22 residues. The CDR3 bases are TGTGCTCTTGGGGAACTAATTCTCTCCACACGGGGATACATGTTCAACACCGATAAACTCATCTTT. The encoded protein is CALGELILSTRGYMFNTDKLIF.

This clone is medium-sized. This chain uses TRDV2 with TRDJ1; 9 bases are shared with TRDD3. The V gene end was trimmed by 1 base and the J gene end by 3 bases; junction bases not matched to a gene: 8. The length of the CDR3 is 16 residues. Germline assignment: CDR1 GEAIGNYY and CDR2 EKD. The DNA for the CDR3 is TGTGCCTGTGACACTTTAGGGGGGATACAGGCCGATAAACTCATCTTT. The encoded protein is CACDTLGGIQADKLIF.

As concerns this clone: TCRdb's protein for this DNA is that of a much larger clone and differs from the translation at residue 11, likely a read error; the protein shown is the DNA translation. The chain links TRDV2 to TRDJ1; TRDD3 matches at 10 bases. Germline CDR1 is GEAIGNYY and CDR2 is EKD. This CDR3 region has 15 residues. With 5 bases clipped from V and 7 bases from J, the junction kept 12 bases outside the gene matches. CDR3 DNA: TGTGCCTGTGTCCTACTGGGGGATGCGGCCGGTAAACTCATCTTT. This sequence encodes CACVLLGDAAGKLIF.

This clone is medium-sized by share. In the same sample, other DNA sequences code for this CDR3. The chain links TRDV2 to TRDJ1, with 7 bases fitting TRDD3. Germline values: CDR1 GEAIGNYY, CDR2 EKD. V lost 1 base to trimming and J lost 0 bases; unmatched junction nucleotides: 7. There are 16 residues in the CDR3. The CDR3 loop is CACDTLGRPDTDKLIF. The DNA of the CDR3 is TGTGCCTGTGACACACTGGGGAGACCTGACACCGATAAACTCATCTTT.

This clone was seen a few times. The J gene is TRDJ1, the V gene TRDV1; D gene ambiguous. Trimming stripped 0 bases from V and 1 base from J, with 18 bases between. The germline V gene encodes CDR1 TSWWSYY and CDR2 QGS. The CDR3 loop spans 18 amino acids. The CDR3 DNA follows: TGTGCTCTTGGGGAACTAACCTCCCAAAAGAGGGGCACCGATAAACTCATCTTT. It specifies CALGELTSQKRGTDKLIF.